The 18 T cell receptor beta chains given below trace back to one sample, sequenced in a study of T cell repertoires in ileal Crohn's disease. Generated by immunoSEQ multiplex PCR, the TCRdb table keeps only in-frame clones and is missing some. The table lists roughly 62,000 clones, around 90% of them singletons. Indicated time point: neoterminal ileum biopsy at postoperative endoscopy, about 6 months after surgery. The specimen was ileal tissue. These receptors originate from an adult with Crohn's disease.

The chain employs TRBV6-1 and TRBJ2-7; D is possibly TRBD2 (6 bases). The CDR3 has 13 residues. The V gene's germline CDR1 is MNHNS and CDR2 SASEGT. Trimming took 8 bases from V and 0 from J, leaving 11 bases between them. CDR3 residues: CASGTHVSYEQYV. The CDR3 nucleotides are TGTGCCAGCGGGACTCATGTCTCCTACGAGCAGTACGTC.

This clone came up a few times. This rearrangement joins TRBV28 to TRBJ1-2; 10 bases are shared with TRBD1. With 5 bases clipped from V and 5 bases from J, the junction kept 8 bases outside the gene matches. This CDR3 has 15 residues. CDR1 MDHEN and CDR2 SYDVKM come from the germline V gene. CDR3 DNA: TGTGCCAGCAGTACCGGGACAGGGGCGTCTTATGGCTACACCTTC. Amino acid sequence: CASSTGTGASYGYTF.

V usage is TRBV4-1 and J usage is TRBJ2-2; possibly TRBD1 for D (5 bases). V was pared by 0 bases and J by 2 bases, with 10 bases between. The germline V gene encodes CDR1 MGHRA and CDR2 YSYEKL. This CDR3 region has 16 residues. CDR3 sequence: CASSQEVTDNTGELFF. For the CDR3, the DNA is TGCGCCAGCAGCCAAGAGGTGACAGATAACACCGGGGAGCTGTTTTTT.

The chain recombines TRBV5-1 with TRBJ2-1, with D possibly TRBD1 on 5 matching bases. Trimming pared 4 bases from V and 4 bases from J, leaving 15 bases between. The CDR3 length is 15 residues. From germline, CDR1 is SGHRS and CDR2 YFSETQ. This CDR3 reads CASSEGDGRYNEQFF. In nucleotides, the CDR3 is TGCGCCAGCAGCGAAGGGGATGGTCGGTACAATGAGCAGTTCTTC. Looking up the rest from reference TRBV5-1 and TRBJ2-1 gives the full variable domain: KAGVTQTPRYLIKTRGQQVTLSCSPISGHRSVSWYQQTPGQGLQFLFEYFSETQRNKGNFPGRFSGRQFSNSRSEMNVSTLELGDSALYLCASSEGDGRYNEQFFGPGTRLTVL.

This sequence joins TRBV15 and TRBJ1-4; D might be TRBD1 (6 bases). The CDR3 totals 16 residues. The V gene lost 0 bases and the J gene lost 11 bases, with 19 bases spanning the gap. Germline CDR1 and CDR2: LNHNV and YYDKDF (reference sequence). This CDR3 is CATSRDLGTGLKKLFF. CDR3 nucleotide sequence: TGTGCCACCAGCAGAGATTTAGGCACAGGGCTGAAGAAACTGTTTTTT.

The chain employs TRBV7-3 and TRBJ2-7, with 8 bases fitting TRBD1. Trimming removed 5 bases from V and 2 bases from J; junction bases left unmatched: 8. Germline CDR1 and CDR2: SGHTA and FQGTGA. The length of the CDR3 is 15 residues. Here the CDR3 reads CASSATGTGPYEQYF. CDR3 in DNA: TGTGCCAGCAGCGCAACCGGGACAGGACCCTACGAGCAGTACTTC.

The rearrangement uses TRBV14 and TRBJ2-2; the match to TRBD1 covers 10 bases. This CDR3 region has 14 residues. Trimming at V came to 5 bases and at J to 7 bases, leaving 4 bases not matched to a gene. Germline V gene sequence: CDR1 SGHDN, CDR2 FVKESK. The CDR3 here is CASSLGQGFGELFF. In DNA form, the CDR3 reads TGTGCCAGCAGCTTGGGACAGGGGTTCGGGGAGCTGTTTTTT.

The gene calls are TRBV28 and TRBJ2-4, with unresolved D. CDR1 is MDHEN, CDR2 SYDVKM, per germline. V was cut by 3 bases and J by 4 bases, with 10 bases left in between. This CDR3 is 14 amino acids long. The chain's CDR3 is CASSLLLRKNIQYF. CDR3 nucleotide sequence: TGTGCCAGCAGTTTGCTGCTACGGAAAAACATTCAGTACTTC.

This clone has more than one count but fewer than ten. The chain recombines TRBV7-2 with TRBJ2-2, with D tentatively TRBD1 (5 bases). Germline CDR1 reads SGHTA; CDR2 reads FQGNSA. The V gene lost 9 bases and the J gene lost 5 bases, with 13 bases spanning the gap. This CDR3 is 13 amino acids long. CDR3 DNA sequence: TGTGCCAGTTCTCAGGGAAGAACCGGGGAGCTGTTTTTT. The encoded protein is CASSQGRTGELFF.

The rearrangement uses TRBV13 and TRBJ2-7, with 10 bases that match TRBD2. This CDR3 has 15 residues. Per the germline V gene, CDR1 is PRHDT and CDR2 is FYEKMQ (reference sequence). J lost 2 bases, V lost 4 bases, and 5 bases had no gene match. The CDR3 region is CASSSTSGEPYEQYF. In DNA, the CDR3 is TGTGCCAGCAGCTCTACTAGCGGGGAACCCTACGAGCAGTACTTC. The variable domain in full, completed from reference TRBV13 and TRBJ2-7, reads AAGVIQSPRHLIKEKRETATLKCYPIPRHDTVYWYQQGPGQDPQFLISFYEKMQSDKGSIPDRFSAQQFSDYHSELNMSSLELGDSALYFCASSSTSGEPYEQYFGPGTRLTVT.

The genes are TRBV5-1 and TRBJ1-4; D gene ambiguous. Germline V gene sequence: CDR1 SGHRS, CDR2 YFSETQ. This CDR3 has 14 amino acids. Trimming pared 4 bases from V and 5 bases from J, leaving 12 bases between. The CDR3 bases are TGCGCCAGCAGCCAGTCGGGTATCAATGAAAAACTGTTTTTT. This gives the protein CASSQSGINEKLFF.

CDR3 in amino acids: CASTSGQGTKAFF. CDR3 nucleotides: TGTGCCAGCACCTCGGGACAGGGAACTAAAGCTTTCTTT. This rearrangement joins TRBV6-6 to TRBJ1-1; 9 positions agree with TRBD1. The CDR3 consists of 13 residues. Losses at the gene ends were 7 bases for V and 9 bases for J; bases not matched to a gene: 9. CDR1 is MNHNY and CDR2 is SVGAGI in the germline V gene (reference sequence).

The genes are TRBV27 and TRBJ2-7; the D gene is possibly TRBD1 (7 bases). Per the germline V gene, CDR1 is MNHEY and CDR2 is SMNVEV (reference sequence). Trimming removed 7 bases at V and 0 bases at J, with 10 bases between. This CDR3 is built from 13 residues. Here the CDR3 DNA reads TGTGCCAGCACAGGGGGGAACTCCTACGAGCAGTACTTC. Translating it yields CASTGGNSYEQYF.

The rearrangement uses TRBV6-6 and TRBJ2-7, with D tentatively TRBD1 (6 bases). The germline V gene has CDR1 MNHNY and CDR2 SVGAGI (reference sequence). V gave up 5 bases and J gave up 2 bases, with 10 bases separating them. This CDR3 is built from 13 residues. CDR3 nucleotides: TGTGCCAGCAGTAGACAGGCCGCCTACGAGCAGTACTTC. Amino acids: CASSRQAAYEQYF.

The chain combines TRBV7-6 with TRBJ1-6, with 9 positions matching TRBD1. Trimming at V came to 10 bases and at J to 6 bases, leaving 7 bases not matched to a gene. The germline gives CDR1 SGHVS, CDR2 FNYEAQ. CDR3 length equals 14 residues. The CDR3 loop is CAKGDRVVNSPLHF. CDR3 bases: TGTGCCAAGGGGGACAGGGTGGTTAATTCACCCCTCCACTTT. Complete variable domain (other parts from reference TRBV7-6 and TRBJ1-6): GAGVSQSPRYKVTKRGQDVALRCDPISGHVSLYWYRQALGQGPEFLTYFNYEAQQDKSGLPNDRFSAERPEGSISTLTIQRTEQRDSAMYRCAKGDRVVNSPLHFGNGTRLTVT.

V gene TRBV9 combines with J gene TRBJ2-6; a possible D gene is TRBD2 (5 bases). The CDR3 totals 17 residues. Germline lookup yields CDR1 SGDLS and CDR2 YYNGEE. With 0 bases removed from V and 0 bases from J, the gap between germline ends came to 10 bases. CDR3 DNA sequence: TGTGCCAGCAGCGTAGGGACTTTCCGCTCTGGGGCCAACGTCCTGACTTTC. Amino acids: CASSVGTFRSGANVLTF.

V usage is TRBV27 and J usage is TRBJ1-5; no firm D call. The V end was cut by 5 bases, the J end by 4 bases, with 12 bases between. The CDR3 is 14 amino acids. Germline V gives CDR1 MNHEY, CDR2 SMNVEV (reference sequence). The CDR3 DNA reads TGTGCCAGCAGTCGCCCAGGCAAAAATCAGCCCCAGCATTTT. Protein product: CASSRPGKNQPQHF.

This chain's CDR3 is CASSSPMTGMNTEAFF. CDR3 nucleotide sequence: TGTGCCAGCAGTTCACCAATGACAGGGATGAACACTGAAGCTTTCTTT. This chain uses TRBV27 with TRBJ1-1; TRBD1 matches 7 bases. This CDR3 is built from 16 residues. The J segment lost 0 bases and the V segment lost 4 bases, leaving 8 bases of the junction unmatched. Germline CDR1 MNHEY, CDR2 SMNVEV (reference sequence).